What follows are 9 T cell receptor beta chains derived from one specimen sequenced in a study of siplizumab effects on memory and regulatory T cells. Only in-frame clones appear in the TCRdb table, and some are missing; sequencing was by immunoSEQ multiplex PCR. Of about 40,000 clones in the sample, about 90% were seen once. The sequencing input was naive CD4+ T cells sorted from blood. The receptors here all came from a human donor in good health.

V gene TRBV4-1 combines with J gene TRBJ2-7; 11 bases map to TRBD2. This CDR3 comprises 16 residues. The V gene's germline CDR1 is MGHRA and CDR2 YSYEKL. Losses at the gene ends were 4 bases for V and 0 bases for J; bases not matched to a gene: 5. CDR3 DNA: TGCGCCAGCAGCCTTTACACTAGCGGGAGCTCCTACGAGCAGTACTTC. It is translated as CASSLYTSGSSYEQYF.

This sequence joins TRBV7-9 and TRBJ1-2; 8 bases are shared with TRBD1. Germline V lookup: CDR1 SEHNR, CDR2 FQNEAQ (reference sequence). The CDR3 covers 12 residues. V lost 3 bases and J lost 7; bases outside the gene matches: 1. CDR3 in amino acids: CASSFDRGGYTF. Here the CDR3 DNA reads TGTGCCAGCAGCTTCGACAGGGGTGGCTACACCTTC.

The table lists this clone with a count of one. The V and J genes are TRBV7-2 and TRBJ2-5; 11 bases map to TRBD2. The CDR3 consists of 15 residues. The ends lost 1 base at V and 10 bases at J; junction bases unmatched: 8. Per germline, CDR1 SGHTA and CDR2 FQGNSA. CDR3 region: CASSLDLAGGGGQYF. CDR3 coding DNA: TGTGCCAGCAGCTTAGACCTAGCGGGGGGCGGCGGCCAGTACTTC.

The chain has TRBV28 and TRBJ1-3; D not resolved. Trimming removed 5 bases from V and 0 bases from J, with 8 bases in between. Germline-derived CDR1 and CDR2 are MDHEN and SYDVKM. The CDR3 sequence is 14 residues long. CDR3 nucleotides: TGTGCCAGCAGTCGTTACATCTCTGGAAACACCATATATTTT. It yields the protein CASSRYISGNTIYF.

The chain links TRBV5-4 to TRBJ2-5; 11 bases fit TRBD2. After removal of 1 base from V and 4 bases from J, the junction contained 15 bases not matched to a gene. Germline CDR1 reads SGHNT; CDR2 reads YYREEE (reference sequence). The CDR3 runs 19 residues. The CDR3 sequence is CASSLWKAASGRWGETQYF. CDR3 nucleotides: TGTGCCAGCAGCTTGTGGAAGGCGGCTAGCGGGAGGTGGGGAGAGACCCAGTACTTC.

The table lists this clone with a count of one. The V call is TRBV2, the J call TRBJ2-4, with D possibly matching TRBD2 (6 bases). V was clipped by 5 bases and J by 2 bases, with 16 bases between them. The CDR3 loop spans 16 amino acids. Germline-derived CDR1 and CDR2 are SNHLY and FYNNEI. The chain's CDR3 is CASSRLEGDSKNIQYF. The CDR3 DNA is TGTGCCAGCAGTAGACTAGAAGGTGATTCCAAAAACATTCAGTACTTC.

The chain has TRBV30 and TRBJ1-4; D unclear. Looked up from germline, CDR1 is GTSNPN and CDR2 is SVGIG (reference sequence). The CDR3 length is 15 residues. Trimming cost V 5 bases and J 5 bases, with 18 bases left between them. The CDR3 protein is CAWGSISGLNEKLFF. In DNA form, the CDR3 reads TGTGCCTGGGGTTCGATTAGTGGGTTAAATGAAAAACTGTTTTTT. Combining the CDR3 with reference TRBV30 and TRBJ1-4 gives the whole variable domain SQTIHQWPATLVQPVGSPLSLECTVEGTSNPNLYWYRQAAGRGLQLLFYSVGIGQISSEVPQNLSASRPQDRQFILSSKKLLLSDSGFYLCAWGSISGLNEKLFFGSGTQLSVL.

The chain has TRBV9 and TRBJ2-7; 8 bases match TRBD1. Germline CDR1 reads SGDLS; CDR2 reads YYNGEE. There are 17 residues in the CDR3. V dropped 3 bases and J dropped 2; count of bases not matched to a gene: 13. This CDR3 reads CASSGGQGQGGPYEQYF. The CDR3 region has the DNA TGTGCCAGCAGCGGAGGACAGGGCCAGGGGGGCCCCTACGAGCAGTACTTC.

This chain joins TRBV20-1 and TRBJ2-7, with unresolved D. Trimming shortened V by 3 bases and J by 3 bases, and 6 bases separated the two germline ends. The CDR3 spans 11 residues. CDR1 is DFQATT and CDR2 is SNEGSKA in the germline V gene (reference sequence). CDR3 DNA: TGCAGTGCTAGTTCGGACTACGAGCAGTACTTC. Translation: CSASSDYEQYF.